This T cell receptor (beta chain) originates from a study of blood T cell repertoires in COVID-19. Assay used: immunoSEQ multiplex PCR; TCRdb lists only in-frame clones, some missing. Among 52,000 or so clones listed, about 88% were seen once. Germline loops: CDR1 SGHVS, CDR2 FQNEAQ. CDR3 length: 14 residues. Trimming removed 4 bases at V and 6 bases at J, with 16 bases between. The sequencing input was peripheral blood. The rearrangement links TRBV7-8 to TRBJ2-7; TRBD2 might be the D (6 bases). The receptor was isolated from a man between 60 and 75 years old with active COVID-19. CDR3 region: CASSYLGASVEQYF. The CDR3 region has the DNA TGTGCCAGCAGCTATCTAGGGGCTAGCGTCGAGCAGTACTTC.